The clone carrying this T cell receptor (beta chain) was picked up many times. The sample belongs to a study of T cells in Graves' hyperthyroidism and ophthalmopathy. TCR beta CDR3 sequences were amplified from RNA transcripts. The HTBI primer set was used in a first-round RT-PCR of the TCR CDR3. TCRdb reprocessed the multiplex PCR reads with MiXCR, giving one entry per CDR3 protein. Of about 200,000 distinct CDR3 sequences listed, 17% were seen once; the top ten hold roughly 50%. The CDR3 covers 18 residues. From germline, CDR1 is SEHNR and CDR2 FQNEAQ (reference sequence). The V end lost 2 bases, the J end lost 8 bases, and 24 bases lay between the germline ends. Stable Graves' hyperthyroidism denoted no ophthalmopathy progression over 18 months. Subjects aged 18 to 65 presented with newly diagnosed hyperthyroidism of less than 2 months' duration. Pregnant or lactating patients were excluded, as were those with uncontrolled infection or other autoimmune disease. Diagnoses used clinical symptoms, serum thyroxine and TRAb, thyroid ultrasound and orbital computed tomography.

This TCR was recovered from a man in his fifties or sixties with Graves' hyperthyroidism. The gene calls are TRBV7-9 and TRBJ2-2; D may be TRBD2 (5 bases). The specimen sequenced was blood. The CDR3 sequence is CASSLSYFAGKRTGELFF. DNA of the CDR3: TGTGCCAGCAGCTTAAGCTATTTCGCCGGGAAGAGAACTGGGGAGCTGTTTTTT.